This entry lists 27 T cell receptor beta chains sequenced from one sample in a study of human T cells and chemical hapten exposure. Specified time point: pre-sensitization, week 0. The treatment is: therapeutic diphenylcyclopropenone sensitization with weekly scalp DPC. TCRdb reanalysed the RACE reads using MiXCR and keeps one entry per CDR3 protein. The table records tens of thousands of distinct CDR3 sequences, roughly 7.6% of them present only once. Source: whole blood, taken in connection with sensitization to the hapten diphenylcyclopropenone (DPC). These receptors all stem from a woman aged 50 to 65 with alopecia areata. Some clones in this sample may be carry-over from other donors' samples.

At least ten counts were recorded for this clonotype. The rearrangement uses TRBV5-6 and TRBJ2-1; TRBD2 matches 8 bases. V was clipped by 3 bases and J by 9 bases; unmatched bases: 17. The CDR3 totals 17 residues. CDR1 SGHDT and CDR2 YYEEEE come from the germline V gene. The CDR3 reads CASSWPTAGVGSGEQFF. CDR3 sequence (DNA): TGTGCCAGCAGCTGGCCGACAGCGGGAGTAGGTAGTGGTGAGCAGTTCTTC.

In this sample, this clonotype turned up a few times. J is TRBJ2-5 and V is TRBV3-1; no definite D call. This CDR3 is 14 amino acids long. V was cut by 0 bases and J by 7 bases, with 12 bases left in between. Germline CDR1 and CDR2: LGHDT and YNNKEL (reference sequence). CDR3 in DNA: TGTGCCAGCAGCCAAGAGTCGAGCTACGCGACCCAGTACTTC. Translating gives CASSQESSYATQYF.

This clonotype occurred many times. CDR3 sequence: CASSFGGSNTEAFF. The CDR3 nucleotides read TGTGCCAGCAGCTTCGGGGGCTCGAACACTGAAGCTTTCTTT. V usage is TRBV11-2 and J usage is TRBJ1-1, with D possibly matching TRBD1 (6 bases). From germline, CDR1 is SGHAT and CDR2 FQNNGV. This CDR3 has 14 residues. Trimming took off 3 bases at V and 1 base at J, with 9 bases between the two ends. Combining the CDR3 with reference TRBV11-2 and TRBJ1-1 gives the whole variable domain EAGVAQSPRYKIIEKRQSVAFWCNPISGHATLYWYQQILGQGPKLLIQFQNNGVVDDSQLPKDRFSAERLKGVDSTLKIQPAKLEDSAVYLCASSFGGSNTEAFFGQGTRLTVV.

The chain carries TRBV27 and TRBJ2-1, with TRBD2 as a possible D gene (5 bases). Germline V lookup: CDR1 MNHEY, CDR2 SMNVEV (reference sequence). This CDR3 has 14 amino acids. The ends were cut back, 4 bases at V and 3 bases at J, with 10 bases in the middle. This CDR3 reads CASSYLTSYNEQFF. The CDR3 DNA follows: TGTGCCAGCAGTTACTTAACTAGCTACAATGAGCAGTTCTTC.

This clonotype has ten or more counts. J is TRBJ2-7 and V is TRBV5-1, with TRBD1 matching 9 bases. From germline, CDR1 is SGHRS and CDR2 YFSETQ. V lost 2 bases and J lost 2; bases outside the gene matches: 2. The CDR3 is made up of 14 amino acids. The CDR3 spells CASSLRDRAYEQYF. The CDR3 nucleotides read TGCGCCAGCAGCTTACGGGACAGGGCCTACGAGCAGTACTTC.

The gene calls are TRBV6-5 and TRBJ2-1; D is perhaps TRBD1 (6 bases). Germline assignment: CDR1 MNHEY and CDR2 SVGAGI. The CDR3 sequence is 15 residues long. With 6 bases removed from V and 7 bases from J, the gap between germline ends came to 19 bases. The CDR3 DNA follows: TGTGCCAGCAGGACCGGGACACCAAAAAAGAATGAGCAGTTCTTC. Its protein product is CASRTGTPKKNEQFF.

The chain has TRBV5-4 and TRBJ1-4, with TRBD1 identical over 8 bases. CDR1 and CDR2 from the germline V gene are SGHNT and YYREEE (reference sequence). Losses at the gene ends were 2 bases for V and 10 bases for J; bases not matched to a gene: 4. The CDR3 runs 13 residues. The CDR3 DNA reads TGTGCCAGCAGCTTTCCTGACAGGGGAAAACTGTTTTTT. It yields the protein CASSFPDRGKLFF.

This clonotype came up many times. The CDR3, as DNA: TGTGCCAGCGTCCGGAGCGGCTCTTTGTACGAGCAGTACTTC. It is translated as CASVRSGSLYEQYF. The chain links TRBV6-2 or TRBV6-3 to TRBJ2-7; D may be TRBD2 (5 bases). CDR3 size: 14 residues. The germline V and J ends were trimmed by 8 bases and 4 bases, with 18 bases remaining between them. Germline V lookup: CDR1 MNHEY, CDR2 SVGEGT.

This clonotype was detected many times. The chain recombines TRBV7-3 with TRBJ2-2, with TRBD1 identical over 8 bases. This CDR3 has 14 residues. V gave up 5 bases and J gave up 4 bases; unmatched junction bases: 3. Germline V CDR1 and CDR2: SGHTA, FQGTGA. CDR3 in amino acids: CASSLDRVTGELFF. CDR3 bases: TGTGCCAGCAGCCTGGACAGGGTCACCGGGGAGCTGTTTTTT.

This clonotype was detected ten times or more. The chain couples TRBV10-1 to TRBJ2-1, with 9 positions matching TRBD2. This CDR3 comprises 18 residues. V lost 0 bases and J lost 4; bases outside the gene matches: 10. Germline V gene data show CDR1 as WNHNN and CDR2 as SYGVQD (reference sequence). DNA of the CDR3: TGCGCCAGCAGTGAGTCGAAGGCGGGAGGGCCCCGGTACAATGAGCAGTTCTTC. Translating gives CASSESKAGGPRYNEQFF.

This clonotype was observed at least ten times. The chain joins TRBV18 to TRBJ2-5, with no clear D. Per germline, CDR1 KGHSH and CDR2 LQKENI. The CDR3 is 13 residues long. With 3 bases removed from V and 5 bases from J, the gap between germline ends came to 10 bases. The CDR3 DNA sequence: TGTGCCAGCTCACCGGGCCCGTTGGAGACCCAGTACTTC. Amino acids: CASSPGPLETQYF.

The V and J genes are TRBV30 and TRBJ2-3, with D unresolved. The length of the CDR3 is 11 residues. Trimming left V 2 bases short and J 5 bases short, with 5 bases between. Germline lookup yields CDR1 GTSNPN and CDR2 SVGIG (reference sequence). DNA for the CDR3: TGTGCCTGGAGTTCGGGAGATACGCAGTATTTT. Translation: CAWSSGDTQYF. The full variable domain, rest sourced from reference TRBV30 and TRBJ2-3, is SQTIHQWPATLVQPVGSPLSLECTVEGTSNPNLYWYRQAAGRGLQLLFYSVGIGQISSEVPQNLSASRPQDRQFILSSKKLLLSDSGFYLCAWSSGDTQYFGPGTRLTVL.

This clonotype was counted many times. The CDR3 sequence is CASRGDGNYGYTF. CDR3 bases: TGTGCCAGCAGGGGGGACGGGAACTATGGCTACACCTTC. The chain joins TRBV2 to TRBJ1-2; a possible D gene is TRBD1 (5 bases). This CDR3 has 13 amino acids. The ends were cut back, 6 bases at V and 2 bases at J, with 10 bases in the middle. The germline gives CDR1 SNHLY, CDR2 FYNNEI.

This clonotype was seen at least ten times. This chain uses TRBV7-3 with TRBJ2-1; D perhaps matches TRBD2 (7 bases). Per the germline V gene, CDR1 is SGHTA and CDR2 is FQGTGA. V was cut by 5 bases and J by 8 bases, with 13 bases left in between. The CDR3 sequence is 13 residues long. CDR3: CASSREGGDEQFF. The CDR3 DNA reads TGTGCCAGCAGCCGAGAAGGGGGGGATGAGCAGTTCTTC.

CDR3 loop: CASRIRTQGAYNEQFF. CDR3 sequence (DNA): TGTGCCAGCAGAATACGTACTCAGGGGGCCTACAATGAGCAGTTCTTC. The chain links TRBV6-2 or TRBV6-3 to TRBJ2-1; 7 bases line up with TRBD1. V trimming: 6 bases; J trimming: 2 bases; junction bases outside the gene matches: 10. The CDR3 sequence is 16 residues long. CDR1 is MNHEY, CDR2 SVGEGT, per germline.

This clonotype came up many times. This CDR3 is CSVGRTGENNEQFF. The CDR3 DNA reads TGCAGCGTTGGGCGTACAGGGGAAAACAATGAGCAGTTCTTC. The genes are TRBV29-1 and TRBJ2-1; 7 bases align to TRBD1. The V and J ends lost 4 bases and 5 bases, in that order; junction bases with no gene match: 8. CDR3 size: 14 residues. Per germline, CDR1 SQVTM and CDR2 ANQGSEA.

This clonotype was seen more than once but under ten times. The CDR3 DNA is TGCGCCAGCAGCTTGAGGGCTAGCGGGAGATTAAATACGCAGTATTTT. It specifies CASSLRASGRLNTQYF. The chain couples TRBV5-1 to TRBJ2-3; the match to TRBD2 covers 10 bases. In germline, CDR1 is SGHRS, CDR2 YFSETQ. J lost 7 bases, V lost 1 base, and 9 bases had no gene match. This CDR3 comprises 16 residues.

This clonotype was seen at least ten times. The chain carries TRBV7-8 and TRBJ2-1; TRBD2 aligns across 10 bases. The CDR3 is 17 residues long. V was clipped by 0 bases and J by 4 bases; unmatched bases: 6. Looked up from germline, CDR1 is SGHVS and CDR2 is FQNEAQ. CDR3 in amino acids: CASSLASSGSHYNEQFF. The DNA for the CDR3 is TGTGCCAGCAGCTTAGCATCTAGCGGGAGCCATTACAATGAGCAGTTCTTC. The full variable domain, its missing parts supplied by reference TRBV7-8 and TRBJ2-1, is GAGVSQSPRYKVAKRGQDVALRCDPISGHVSLFWYQQALGQGPEFLTYFQNEAQLDKSGLPSDRFFAERPEGSVSTLKIQRTQQEDSAVYLCASSLASSGSHYNEQFFGPGTRLTVL.

In its sample, this clonotype was seen many times. The chain is built from TRBV19 and TRBJ2-1, with 14 bases lining up with TRBD2. V was pared by 1 base and J by 9 bases, with 2 bases of the junction left unmatched. This CDR3 has 15 residues. CDR1 is LNHDA, CDR2 SQIVND, per germline (reference sequence). This CDR3 is CASSIAGLAGGEQFF. CDR3 coding DNA: TGTGCCAGTAGTATAGCCGGACTAGCGGGAGGTGAGCAGTTCTTC.

This clonotype was found many times. The genes are TRBV6-2 or TRBV6-3 and TRBJ1-1; TRBD1 is a possible D gene (5 bases). The CDR3 covers 16 residues. Germline V CDR1 and CDR2: MNHEY, SVGEGT. Trimming cost V 0 bases and J 7 bases, with 18 bases left between them. The CDR3 DNA follows: TGTGCCAGCAGTTACTCTCCTGGGACTCCCCGGGGTGAAGCTTTCTTT. It codes for CASSYSPGTPRGEAFF.

The chain combines TRBV2 with TRBJ2-3, with TRBD2 matching 9 bases. J gave up 2 bases and V 4 bases, and 7 bases lay outside the gene matches. Germline CDR1 and CDR2: SNHLY and FYNNEI. The length of the CDR3 is 16 residues. The CDR3 sequence is CASSALSGSPTDTQYF. The CDR3 DNA is TGTGCCAGCAGTGCGCTTAGCGGGAGTCCCACAGATACGCAGTATTTT.

The J gene is TRBJ2-7, the V gene TRBV5-1; D gene uncertain. CDR1 is SGHRS and CDR2 is YFSETQ in the germline V gene. The CDR3 is 14 residues long. Deletions cut 0 bases from V and 2 bases from J, with 9 bases between. The chain's CDR3 is CASSLASTTYEQYF. The CDR3 bases are TGCGCCAGCAGCTTGGCCTCGACAACCTACGAGCAGTACTTC. The complete variable domain, with remaining parts taken from reference TRBV5-1 and TRBJ2-7, reads KAGVTQTPRYLIKTRGQQVTLSCSPISGHRSVSWYQQTPGQGLQFLFEYFSETQRNKGNFPGRFSGRQFSNSRSEMNVSTLELGDSALYLCASSLASTTYEQYFGPGTRLTVT.

At least ten counts were recorded for this clonotype. The gene calls are TRBV19 and TRBJ2-3; TRBD1 might be the D (6 bases). CDR1 is LNHDA, CDR2 SQIVND, per germline (reference sequence). The CDR3 totals 15 residues. Trimming cost V 4 bases and J 0 bases, with 11 bases left between them. DNA of the CDR3: TGTGCCAGTAGTACCAGACAGGACAGCACAGATACGCAGTATTTT. It codes for CASSTRQDSTDTQYF.

This clonotype was observed at least ten times. CDR3 amino acids: CSADPGQGAPGEQFF. CDR3 DNA sequence: TGCAGTGCTGATCCGGGACAGGGGGCGCCCGGTGAGCAGTTCTTC. V gene TRBV20-1 combines with J gene TRBJ2-1; the match to TRBD1 covers 12 bases. The junction had 11 bases not matched to a gene; V was cut back by 5 bases and J by 9 bases. The CDR3 is 15 residues long. Germline loops: CDR1 DFQATT, CDR2 SNEGSKA (reference sequence).

The chain carries TRBV18 and TRBJ2-5; 11 bases align to TRBD2. CDR3 length equals 14 residues. Germline V gene sequence: CDR1 KGHSH, CDR2 LQKENI. V gave up 3 bases and J gave up 3 bases; unmatched junction bases: 0. CDR3 in DNA: TGTGCCAGCTCACCGGGACTAGCGGAAGAGACCCAGTACTTC. Protein sequence: CASSPGLAEETQYF.

This clonotype was counted many times. This chain uses TRBV6-6 with TRBJ2-3; 8 bases match TRBD2. Germline CDR1 and CDR2: MNHNY and SVGAGI (reference sequence). V dropped 8 bases and J dropped 4; count of bases not matched to a gene: 2. The CDR3 loop spans 12 amino acids. The DNA for the CDR3 is TGTGCCAGCCGGGAGGGGGCAGATACGCAGTATTTT. It codes for CASREGADTQYF.

There are many counts of this clonotype. V is TRBV10-2 and J is TRBJ1-4, with 11 positions matching TRBD1. The CDR3 is made up of 17 amino acids. Germline-derived CDR1 and CDR2 are WSHSY and SAAADI. After removal of 6 bases from V and 2 bases from J, the junction contained 8 bases not matched to a gene. The CDR3 loop reads CASSHRDRGFTNEKLFF. The CDR3 DNA sequence: TGCGCCAGCAGCCACCGGGACAGGGGGTTTACTAATGAAAAACTGTTTTTT.